The source of this T cell receptor (beta chain) is a study of blood T cell repertoires in COVID-19. Study-level information: Material from acute and convalescent COVID-19 was sourced from the United States, Italy and Spain. Nucleic acid was either cDNA or gDNA, and it came from T cells, B-cell-depleted T cells, or PBMCs.

Repertoires were generated with immunoSEQ multiplex PCR, while TCRdb's copy carries only in-frame clones and drops some. The data show about 180,000 clones, with around 83% seen just once and roughly 2.9% held by the top ten. This TCR was recovered from a woman in her twenties or thirties with active or convalescent COVID-19. The sample consisted of peripheral blood.

The CDR3 region has the DNA TGTGCCATCAGTGAGTCACAGGTCCCCTCTGGGAATGAGCAGTTCTTC. It translates to CAISESQVPSGNEQFF. The V call is TRBV10-3, the J call TRBJ2-1; weak D call: TRBD1 (5 bases). Germline V gene lookup returns CDR1 ENHRY and CDR2 SYGVKD. Trimming pared 0 bases from V and 7 bases from J, leaving 16 bases between. The CDR3 spans 16 residues.